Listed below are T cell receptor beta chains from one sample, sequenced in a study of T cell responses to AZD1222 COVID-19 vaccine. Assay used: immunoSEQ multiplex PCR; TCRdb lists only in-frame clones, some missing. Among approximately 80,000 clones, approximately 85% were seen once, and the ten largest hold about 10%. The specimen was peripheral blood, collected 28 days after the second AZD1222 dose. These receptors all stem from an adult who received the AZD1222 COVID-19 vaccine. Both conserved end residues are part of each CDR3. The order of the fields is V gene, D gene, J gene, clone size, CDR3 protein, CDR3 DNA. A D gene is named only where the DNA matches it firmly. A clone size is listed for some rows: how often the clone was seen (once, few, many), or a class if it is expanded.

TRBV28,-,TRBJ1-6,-,CASSQWAGVKGSPLHF,TGTGCCAGCAGTCAATGGGCAGGGGTGAAGGGTTCACCCCTCCACTTT
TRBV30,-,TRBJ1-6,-,CAWSVPPGSPLHF,TGTGCCTGGAGTGTACCGCCTGGCTCACCCCTCCACTTT
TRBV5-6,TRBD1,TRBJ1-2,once,CASSWGQGTATYGYTF,TGTGCCAGCAGCTGGGGACAGGGAACAGCCACCTATGGCTACACCTTC
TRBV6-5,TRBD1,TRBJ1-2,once,CASRKQGLDYGYTF,TGTGCCAGCAGGAAACAGGGGTTGGACTATGGCTACACCTTC
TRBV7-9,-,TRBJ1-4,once,CASSLGGLNEKLFF,TGTGCCAGCAGCTTAGGAGGGCTTAATGAAAAACTGTTTTTT
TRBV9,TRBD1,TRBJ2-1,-,CASSQQTGGYNEQFF,TGTGCCAGCAGCCAACAGACAGGGGGTTACAATGAGCAGTTCTTC
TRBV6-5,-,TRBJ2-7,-,CATRDGAYEQYF,TGTGCCACCCGGGACGGAGCCTACGAGCAGTACTTC
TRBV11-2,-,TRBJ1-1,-,CASSPSLGGGAFF,TGTGCCAGCAGCCCTTCCTTAGGGGGTGGAGCTTTCTTT
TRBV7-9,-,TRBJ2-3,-,CASTPHGTDTQYF,TGTGCCAGCACCCCCCATGGAACAGATACGCAGTATTTT
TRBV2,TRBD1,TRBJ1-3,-,CASREVARGASRNTIYF,TGTGCCAGCAGGGAAGTAGCCAGGGGGGCTTCCCGAAACACCATATATTTT
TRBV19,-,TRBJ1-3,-,CASSPRMTGNTIYF,TGTGCCAGTAGCCCCAGGATGACTGGAAACACCATATATTTT
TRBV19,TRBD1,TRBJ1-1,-,CASSTQDRAGHTEAFF,TGTGCCAGTAGTACCCAGGACAGGGCAGGGCACACTGAAGCTTTCTTT
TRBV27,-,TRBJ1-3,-,CASSPGSHSGNTIYF,TGTGCCAGCAGTCCTGGGTCTCACTCTGGAAACACCATATATTTT
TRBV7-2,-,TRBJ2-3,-,CASSLRRFTDTQYF,TGTGCCAGCAGCTTACGACGGTTCACAGATACGCAGTATTTT
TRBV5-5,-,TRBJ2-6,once,CASSQRAGANVLTF,TGTGCCAGCAGCCAAAGAGCTGGGGCCAACGTCCTGACTTTC
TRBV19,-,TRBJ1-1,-,CASRGLGVPEAFF,TGTGCCTCCCGGGGTTTGGGGGTCCCTGAAGCTTTCTTT
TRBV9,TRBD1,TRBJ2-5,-,CASSVQGVHGETQYF,TGTGCCAGCAGCGTACAGGGGGTTCACGGAGAGACCCAGTACTTC
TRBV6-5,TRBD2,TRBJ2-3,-,CASRIAGADTQYF,TGTGCCAGCAGGATAGCGGGGGCGGATACGCAGTATTTT
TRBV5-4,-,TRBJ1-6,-,CASSLDTRPDSPLHF,TGTGCCAGCAGCTTGGATACTAGGCCGGATTCACCCCTCCACTTT
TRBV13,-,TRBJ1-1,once,CASSWGDGQMNTEAFF,TGTGCCAGCAGCTGGGGTGATGGACAGATGAACACTGAAGCTTTCTTT
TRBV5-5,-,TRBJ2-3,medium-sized,CASSVYRDSAADTQYF,TGTGCCAGCAGCGTATATAGGGATTCCGCGGCAGATACGCAGTATTTT
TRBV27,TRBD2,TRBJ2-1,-,CASSFLAGGPEFF,TGTGCCAGCAGTTTTCTAGCGGGGGGGCCCGAGTTCTTC
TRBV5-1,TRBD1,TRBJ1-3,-,CASSSTGPPGNTIYF,TGCGCCAGCAGCTCGACAGGGCCCCCTGGAAACACCATATATTTT
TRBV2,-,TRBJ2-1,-,CASSAGFYNEQFF,TGTGCCAGCAGTGCGGGTTTCTACAATGAGCAGTTCTTC
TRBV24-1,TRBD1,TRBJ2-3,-,CATSISTGGGADTQYF,TGTGCCACCAGTATTTCCACAGGGGGCGGTGCAGATACGCAGTATTTT
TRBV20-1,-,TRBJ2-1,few,CSARVADRWFF,TGCAGTGCTAGGGTGGCGGACCGCTGGTTCTTC
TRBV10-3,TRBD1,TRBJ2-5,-,CAISQWDRTLETQYF,TGTGCCATCAGCCAATGGGACAGGACATTAGAGACCCAGTACTTC
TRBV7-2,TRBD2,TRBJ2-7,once,CASSRSGVSYEQYF,TGTGCCAGCAGCCGTAGCGGGGTCTCCTACGAGCAGTACTTC
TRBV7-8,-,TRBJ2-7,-,CASSLATSLYEQYF,TGTGCCAGCAGCTTAGCGACCAGCCTCTACGAGCAGTACTTC
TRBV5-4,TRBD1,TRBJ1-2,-,CASSLTGGHYGYTF,TGTGCCAGCAGCCTTACAGGGGGCCACTATGGCTACACCTTC
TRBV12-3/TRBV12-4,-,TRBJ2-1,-,CASLITGEQFF,TGTGCCAGCCTCATAACGGGGGAGCAGTTCTTC